A selection of T cell receptor beta chains follows, all from one sample in a study of human T cells and chemical hapten exposure. Each CDR3 protein gets one entry after TCRdb re-called the RACE reads with MiXCR. Altogether about 70,000 distinct CDR3 sequences are present, roughly 9.8% being singletons, with the ten largest covering around 4.8%. Material: whole blood, obtained in connection with sensitization to the hapten diphenylcyclopropenone (DPC). The receptors come from a woman in her forties or fifties with alopecia areata. Some clones in this sample may be carry-over from other donors' samples. CDR3s include the opening cysteine and the closing phenylalanine or tryptophan. D genes are given only for firm matches. Clone size is shown for a subset of rows, as once, few, many or a class of expanded clone.

D: TRBD1; V: TRBV6-6; J: TRBJ2-3; size: many; CDR3: CASSYSNRGGRTQYF; DNA: TGTGCCAGCAGTTACTCGAACAGGGGTGGTCGTACGCAGTATTTT
D: -; V: TRBV5-1; J: TRBJ1-1; size: few; CDR3: CASSLVGGNTEAFF; DNA: TGCGCCAGCAGCTTGGTCGGGGGCAACACTGAAGCTTTCTTT
D: TRBD2; V: TRBV28; J: TRBJ2-3; size: few; CDR3: CASSPDLAGFGDTQYF; DNA: TGTGCCAGCAGTCCAGATCTAGCGGGGTTTGGGGATACGCAGTATTTT
D: TRBD2; V: TRBV30; J: TRBJ2-1; size: few; CDR3: CAWSLGLKNEQFF; DNA: TGTGCCTGGAGTTTGGGACTAAAAAATGAGCAGTTCTTC
D: -; V: TRBV10-3; J: TRBJ1-1; size: -; CDR3: CAITRLGGNTEAFF; DNA: TGTGCCATCACCAGACTTGGCGGGAACACTGAAGCTTTCTTT
D: TRBD1; V: TRBV19; J: TRBJ1-4; size: many; CDR3: CASSIDSRQGVFF; DNA: TGTGCCAGTAGTATAGACTCTAGACAGGGTGTCTTTTTT
D: -; V: TRBV4-3; J: TRBJ1-2; size: many; CDR3: CASSQYGNRGSGYTF; DNA: TGCGCCAGCAGCCAATACGGGAATCGAGGGTCTGGCTACACCTTC
D: -; V: TRBV29-1; J: TRBJ2-3; size: many; CDR3: CSAIRDTDTQYF; DNA: TGCAGCGCCATTAGGGATACAGATACGCAGTATTTT
D: TRBD2; V: TRBV29-1; J: TRBJ2-1; size: many; CDR3: CSAPGAGLAGGSQFF; DNA: TGCAGCGCCCCAGGGGCGGGACTAGCGGGAGGTTCGCAGTTCTTC
D: -; V: TRBV7-9; J: TRBJ1-1; size: many; CDR3: CATPSKSLNTEAFF; DNA: TGTGCCACCCCGTCGAAGTCACTAAACACTGAAGCTTTCTTT
D: TRBD2; V: TRBV20-1; J: TRBJ2-3; size: many; CDR3: CSAIRASAPGGTQYF; DNA: TGCAGTGCTATCCGGGCTAGCGCCCCGGGGGGTACGCAGTATTTT
D: -; V: TRBV3-1; J: TRBJ1-6; size: many; CDR3: CASSQGQGGSPLHF; DNA: TGTGCCAGCAGCCAAGGCCAGGGAGGTTCACCCCTCCACTTT
D: -; V: TRBV29-1; J: TRBJ1-1; size: medium-sized; CDR3: CSVDKAGHLGAFF; DNA: TGCAGCGTTGACAAGGCGGGACATCTAGGAGCTTTCTTT
D: -; V: TRBV3-1; J: TRBJ1-1; size: many; CDR3: CASSQRVNTEAFF; DNA: TGTGCCAGCAGCCAACGGGTAAACACTGAAGCTTTCTTT
D: -; V: TRBV20-1; J: TRBJ1-1; size: -; CDR3: CSASEAPTEAFF; DNA: TGCAGTGCTAGTGAGGCTCCTACTGAAGCTTTCTTT
D: TRBD1; V: TRBV7-3; J: TRBJ1-1; size: many; CDR3: CASSPQTGTNTEAFF; DNA: TGTGCCAGCAGCCCCCAGACAGGGACGAACACTGAAGCTTTCTTT
D: TRBD1; V: TRBV7-9; J: TRBJ2-7; size: -; CDR3: CASSDRTGAYEQYF; DNA: TGTGCCAGCAGCGATCGGACAGGGGCCTACGAGCAGTACTTC
D: -; V: TRBV30; J: TRBJ1-6; size: few; CDR3: CAWSVLGGDVHF; DNA: TGTGCCTGGAGTGTACTGGGGGGGGACGTCCACTTT
D: -; V: TRBV12-3/TRBV12-4; J: TRBJ1-1; size: many; CDR3: CASSMRGDTEAFF; DNA: TGTGCCAGCAGCATGAGGGGTGACACTGAAGCTTTCTTT
D: TRBD1; V: TRBV5-1; J: TRBJ1-4; size: many; CDR3: CASSLQGTATNEKLFF; DNA: TGCGCCAGCAGCTTGCAGGGGACAGCAACTAATGAAAAACTGTTTTTT
D: -; V: TRBV20-1; J: TRBJ2-1; size: few; CDR3: CSAPLAGSPYNEQFF; DNA: TGCAGTGCCCCCTTGGCAGGGTCCCCTTACAATGAGCAGTTCTTC
D: -; V: TRBV20-1; J: TRBJ1-1; size: -; CDR3: CSARRQGGTEAFF; DNA: TGCAGTGCTAGAAGGCAGGGTGGCACTGAAGCTTTCTTT